This paragraph reports one T cell receptor (beta chain). These data belong to a study of response to subunit inactivated influenza vaccine. CDR1 and CDR2 (germline): SEHNR, FQNEAQ (reference sequence). The trim removed 6 bases at V and 4 bases at J, leaving 7 bases unmatched. CDR3 length equals 14 residues. TCRdb ran MiXCR on the RT-PCR reads and lists one entry per CDR3 protein. The table includes 800,000 to 1,000,000 distinct CDR3 sequences, 21% detected once. The sample consisted of PBMCs from blood, taken about 5 days after vaccination. The J gene is TRBJ2-5, the V gene TRBV7-9, with 8 bases matching TRBD1. The receptor comes from a man aged 45-65 years who received an inactivated influenza vaccine. CDR3 bases: TGTGCCAGCAGTGTAACAGGGGGGTCAGAGACCCAGTACTTC. Encoded protein: CASSVTGGSETQYF. The full variable domain, rest sourced from reference TRBV7-9 and TRBJ2-5, is DTGVSQNPRHKITKRGQNVTFRCDPISEHNRLYWYRQTLGQGPEFLTYFQNEAQLEKSRLLSDRFSAERPKGSFSTLEIQRTEQGDSAMYLCASSVTGGSETQYFGPGTRLLVL.